Listed below are T cell receptor beta chains from one sample, sequenced in a study of blood T cell repertoires in COVID-19. Profiled with immunoSEQ multiplex PCR; TCRdb holds only in-frame clones, not every one. The sample yields about 170,000 clones, less than 90% seen once. The sample comprised peripheral blood. These receptors were taken from an older woman with COVID-19, enrolled during active disease. Each CDR3 is given with its conserved first and last residue. Each record gives: D gene, J gene, V gene, clone size, CDR3 protein, CDR3 DNA. The D gene is left open where the match is weak. Clone size is shown for a subset of rows, as once, few, many or a class of expanded clone.

d_call: -; j_call: TRBJ1-2; v_call: TRBV28; clone_size: few; cdr3_aa: CASRPTGNLSGYTF; cdr3_nt: TGTGCCAGCAGACCAACAGGGAACCTTAGCGGCTACACCTTC
d_call: -; j_call: TRBJ1-2; v_call: TRBV28; clone_size: few; cdr3_aa: CASSYGLDYGYTF; cdr3_nt: TGTGCCAGCAGTTATGGCCTCGACTATGGCTACACCTTC
d_call: -; j_call: TRBJ1-1; v_call: TRBV25-1; clone_size: -; cdr3_aa: CASSPPGGVAEAFF; cdr3_nt: TGTGCCAGCAGTCCACCTGGGGGGGTCGCTGAAGCTTTCTTT
d_call: -; j_call: TRBJ1-1; v_call: TRBV11-2; clone_size: -; cdr3_aa: CASSSHREAFF; cdr3_nt: TGTGCCAGCAGCTCCCACAGAGAAGCTTTCTTT
d_call: TRBD1; j_call: TRBJ1-4; v_call: TRBV6-5; clone_size: -; cdr3_aa: CASSYFRTGNEKLFF; cdr3_nt: TGTGCCAGCAGTTACTTCCGGACAGGGAATGAAAAACTGTTTTTT
d_call: -; j_call: TRBJ2-2; v_call: TRBV19; clone_size: -; cdr3_aa: CASNVAGGGGELFF; cdr3_nt: TGTGCCAGTAACGTCGCCGGTGGCGGGGGGGAGCTGTTTTTT
d_call: -; j_call: TRBJ2-2; v_call: TRBV11-3; clone_size: few; cdr3_aa: CASSPGSNTGELFF; cdr3_nt: TGTGCCAGCAGCCCCGGTTCGAACACCGGGGAGCTGTTTTTT
d_call: TRBD1; j_call: TRBJ1-2; v_call: TRBV19; clone_size: -; cdr3_aa: CASSTDRGHGYTF; cdr3_nt: TGTGCCAGTAGTACGGACAGGGGACATGGCTACACCTTC
d_call: TRBD2; j_call: TRBJ2-1; v_call: TRBV27; clone_size: -; cdr3_aa: CASSSLYSGNGNEQFF; cdr3_nt: TGTGCCAGCAGTTCCCTATATAGCGGGAACGGCAATGAGCAGTTCTTC
d_call: -; j_call: TRBJ1-6; v_call: TRBV9; clone_size: -; cdr3_aa: CASKSSYNSPLHF; cdr3_nt: TGTGCCAGCAAGAGCTCCTATAATTCACCCCTCCACTTT
d_call: TRBD1; j_call: TRBJ1-4; v_call: TRBV19; clone_size: -; cdr3_aa: CASSTGQGGEKLFF; cdr3_nt: TGTGCCAGTAGTACCGGACAGGGCGGCGAAAAACTGTTTTTT
d_call: -; j_call: TRBJ2-4; v_call: TRBV9; clone_size: once; cdr3_aa: CASSPLVGSRSIQYF; cdr3_nt: TGTGCCAGCAGCCCCCTAGTTGGCTCCCGATCCATTCAGTACTTC
d_call: TRBD2; j_call: TRBJ2-7; v_call: TRBV19; clone_size: -; cdr3_aa: CASSIEAGGPGRSYEQYF; cdr3_nt: TGTGCCAGTAGTATAGAGGCGGGAGGCCCAGGAAGGTCGTACGAGCAGTACTTC
d_call: -; j_call: TRBJ2-2; v_call: TRBV30; clone_size: -; cdr3_aa: CAWREQGNTGELFF; cdr3_nt: TGTGCCTGGAGAGAACAGGGCAACACCGGGGAGCTGTTTTTT
d_call: -; j_call: TRBJ2-5; v_call: TRBV2; clone_size: -; cdr3_aa: CASSRQEETQYF; cdr3_nt: TGTGCCAGCAGTCGACAGGAAGAGACCCAGTACTTC
d_call: TRBD1; j_call: TRBJ1-2; v_call: TRBV28; clone_size: -; cdr3_aa: CASSPKQGIYGYTF; cdr3_nt: TGTGCCAGCAGTCCGAAACAGGGGATCTATGGCTACACCTTC
d_call: -; j_call: TRBJ2-7; v_call: TRBV2; clone_size: medium-sized; cdr3_aa: CASSEDPVFYEQYF; cdr3_nt: TGTGCCAGCAGTGAAGATCCGGTGTTCTACGAGCAGTACTTC
d_call: TRBD1; j_call: TRBJ1-4; v_call: TRBV7-9; clone_size: -; cdr3_aa: CASSLGTGGEKLFF; cdr3_nt: TGTGCCAGCAGCTTAGGGACAGGGGGTGAAAAACTGTTTTTT
d_call: TRBD2; j_call: TRBJ2-1; v_call: TRBV19; clone_size: -; cdr3_aa: CASLLTSGSAEQFF; cdr3_nt: TGTGCCAGTCTTTTGACTAGCGGGAGTGCTGAGCAGTTCTTC
d_call: TRBD1; j_call: TRBJ2-7; v_call: TRBV9; clone_size: -; cdr3_aa: CASSVSGGFYEQYF; cdr3_nt: TGTGCCAGCAGCGTATCAGGGGGTTTCTACGAGCAGTACTTC
d_call: TRBD2; j_call: TRBJ2-5; v_call: TRBV27; clone_size: once; cdr3_aa: CASSLMHRGDQYF; cdr3_nt: TGTGCCAGCAGTTTAATGCATCGGGGGGACCAGTACTTC
d_call: -; j_call: TRBJ1-1; v_call: TRBV7-3; clone_size: -; cdr3_aa: CASSPQGSTEAFF; cdr3_nt: TGTGCCAGCAGCCCTCAGGGGAGCACTGAAGCTTTCTTT
d_call: TRBD2; j_call: TRBJ2-1; v_call: TRBV28; clone_size: -; cdr3_aa: CASFSGRGNEQFF; cdr3_nt: TGTGCCAGCTTTAGCGGGAGGGGGAATGAGCAGTTCTTC